This T cell receptor beta chain is from a study of T cells in Graves' hyperthyroidism and ophthalmopathy. At the level of the study: Once the initial diagnosis was made, peripheral blood was obtained before any treatment. Study-wide results and caveats: Most clonotypes that expanded in the thyroid above 0.001 also showed up in blood.

Trimming left V 3 bases short and J 4 bases short, with 9 bases between. The CDR3 contains 13 residues. CDR1 and CDR2 (germline): LNHDA, SQIVND (reference sequence). Amplified TCR beta CDR3 regions derived from RNA transcripts. Carried out on the TCR CDR3, a first-round RT-PCR used the HTBI primer set. Each CDR3 protein gets one entry after TCRdb re-called the multiplex PCR reads with MiXCR. The profile shows around 700,000 distinct CDR3 sequences, roughly a sixth of them singletons. Regarding this clonotype: Its antigen is as yet unknown.

The specimen sequenced was blood. The source of this sequence is a woman aged 45 to 65 with Graves' hyperthyroidism that later progressed to Graves' ophthalmopathy. The J gene is TRBJ1-1, the V gene TRBV19; D call uncertain. The CDR3 region is CASSIGMSTEAFF. In DNA form, the CDR3 reads TGTGCCAGTAGTATTGGCATGAGCACTGAAGCTTTCTTT. Complete variable domain (other parts from reference TRBV19 and TRBJ1-1): DGGITQSPKYLFRKEGQNVTLSCEQNLNHDAMYWYRQDPGQGLRLIYYSQIVNDFQKGDIAEGYSVSREKKESFPLTVTSAQKNPTAFYLCASSIGMSTEAFFGQGTRLTVV.